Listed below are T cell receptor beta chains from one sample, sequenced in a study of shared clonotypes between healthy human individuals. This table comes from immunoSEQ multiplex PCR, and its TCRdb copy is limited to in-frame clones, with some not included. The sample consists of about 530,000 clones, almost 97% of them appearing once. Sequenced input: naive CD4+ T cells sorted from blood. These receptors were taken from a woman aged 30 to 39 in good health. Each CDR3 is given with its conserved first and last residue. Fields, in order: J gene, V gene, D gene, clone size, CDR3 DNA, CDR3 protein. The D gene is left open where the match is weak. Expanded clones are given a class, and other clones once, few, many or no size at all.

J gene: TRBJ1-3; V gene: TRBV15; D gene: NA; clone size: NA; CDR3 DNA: TGTGCCACCAGCAGAACGCGCCTTTGGAGGGGGTCAAACTCTGGAAACACCATATATTTT; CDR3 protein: CATSRTRLWRGSNSGNTIYF
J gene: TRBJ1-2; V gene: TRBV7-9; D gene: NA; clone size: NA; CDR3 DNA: TGTGCCAGCAGCGCCACAGGGTTACGGGGCTACACCTTC; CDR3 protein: CASSATGLRGYTF
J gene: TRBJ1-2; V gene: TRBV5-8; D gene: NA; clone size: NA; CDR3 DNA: TGTGCCAGCAGCTTGGTCGGCAGGGAGTCCTATGGCTACACCTTC; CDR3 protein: CASSLVGRESYGYTF
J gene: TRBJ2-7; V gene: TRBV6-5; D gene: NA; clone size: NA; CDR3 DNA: TGTGCCAGCAGTTACTCGATTAACGGGAGAAACGAGCAGTACTTC; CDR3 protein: CASSYSINGRNEQYF
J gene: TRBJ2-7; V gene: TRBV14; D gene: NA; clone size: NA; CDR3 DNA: TGTGCCAGCAGCCAAGTGACGGACGAGCAGTACTTC; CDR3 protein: CASSQVTDEQYF
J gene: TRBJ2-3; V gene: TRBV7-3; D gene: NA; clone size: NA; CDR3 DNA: TGTGCCAGCAGCTTAAATCGGGAAGATACGCAGTATTTT; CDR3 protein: CASSLNREDTQYF
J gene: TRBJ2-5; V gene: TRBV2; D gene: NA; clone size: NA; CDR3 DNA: TGTGCCAGCAGTGAAGCGGATCCCCAGAACTTC; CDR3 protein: CASSEADPQNF
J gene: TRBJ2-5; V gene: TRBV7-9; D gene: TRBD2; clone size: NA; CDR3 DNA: TGTGCCAGCAGCTTCCCAGCGGGAGGAAGAGAGACCCAGTACTTC; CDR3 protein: CASSFPAGGRETQYF
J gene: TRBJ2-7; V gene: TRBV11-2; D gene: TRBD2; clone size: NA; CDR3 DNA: TGTGCCAGCAGCCTCCACCTAGCGGGAGTCTACGAGCAGTACTTC; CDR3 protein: CASSLHLAGVYEQYF
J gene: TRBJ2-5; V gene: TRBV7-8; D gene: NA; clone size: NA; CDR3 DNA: TGTGCCAGCAGCTTAGCGCCGTGGGGGGAAGAGACCCAGTACTTC; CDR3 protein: CASSLAPWGEETQYF
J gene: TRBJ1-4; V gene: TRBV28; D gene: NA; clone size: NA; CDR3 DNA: TGTGCCAGCAGTTTATGGGGGGGCCCAACTAATGAAAAACTGTTTTTT; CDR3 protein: CASSLWGGPTNEKLFF
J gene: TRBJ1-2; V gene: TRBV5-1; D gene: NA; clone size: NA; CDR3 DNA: TGCGCCAGCAGCTTTGACAGTACCGACTATGGCTACACCTTC; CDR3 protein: CASSFDSTDYGYTF
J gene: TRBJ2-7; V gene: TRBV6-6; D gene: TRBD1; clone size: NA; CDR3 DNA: TGTGCCAGCAGGACGGGGACAGGTTTAAAGGTACAGTACTTC; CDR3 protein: CASRTGTGLKVQYF
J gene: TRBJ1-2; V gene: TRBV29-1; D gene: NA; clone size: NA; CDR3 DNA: TGCAGCGTCGCCCCAGGGGACTATGGCTACACCTTC; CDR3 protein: CSVAPGDYGYTF
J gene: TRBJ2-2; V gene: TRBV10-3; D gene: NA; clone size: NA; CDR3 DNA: TGTGCCATCAGTAGACTACTCCCAACAGGGGAGCTGTTTTTT; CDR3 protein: CAISRLLPTGELFF
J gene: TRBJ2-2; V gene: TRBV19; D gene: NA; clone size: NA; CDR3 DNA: TGTGCCAGTAGTCCCCACCCTCGGGAGCTGTTTTTT; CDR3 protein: CASSPHPRELFF
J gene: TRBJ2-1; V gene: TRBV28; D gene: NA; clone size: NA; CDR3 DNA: TGTGCCAGCAATCGACAATACTCCTACAATGAGCAGTTCTTC; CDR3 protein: CASNRQYSYNEQFF
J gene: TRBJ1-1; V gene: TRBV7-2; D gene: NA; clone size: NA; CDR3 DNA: TGTGCCAGCAGAAAGACGGCGAACACTGAAGCTTTCTTT; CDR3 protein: CASRKTANTEAFF
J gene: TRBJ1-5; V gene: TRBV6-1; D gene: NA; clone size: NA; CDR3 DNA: TGTGCCAGCAGTGAACAGACAGGCAATCAGCCCCAGCATTTT; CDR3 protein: CASSEQTGNQPQHF
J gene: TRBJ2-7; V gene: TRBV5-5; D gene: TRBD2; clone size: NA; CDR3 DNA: TGTGCCAGCAGCTTGGGACTAGCTTATTCCTACGAGCAGTACTTC; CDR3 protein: CASSLGLAYSYEQYF
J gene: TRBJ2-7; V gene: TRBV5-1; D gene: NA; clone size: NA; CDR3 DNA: TGCGCCAGCAGCCCCCTGGTGGGACCTACCTACGAGCAGTACTTC; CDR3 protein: CASSPLVGPTYEQYF
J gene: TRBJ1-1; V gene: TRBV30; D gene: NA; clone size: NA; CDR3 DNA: TGTGCCTGGACCGGACTGTGGAACACTGAAGCTTTCTTT; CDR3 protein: CAWTGLWNTEAFF
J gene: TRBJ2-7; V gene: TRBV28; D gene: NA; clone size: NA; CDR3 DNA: TGTGCCAGCAGTCATTCCTACGAGCAGTACTTC; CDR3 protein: CASSHSYEQYF
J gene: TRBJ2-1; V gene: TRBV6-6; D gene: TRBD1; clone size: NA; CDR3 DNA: TGTGCCAGCAGTTACGGGACAGGGGTCTTTAATGAGCAGTTCTTC; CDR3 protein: CASSYGTGVFNEQFF
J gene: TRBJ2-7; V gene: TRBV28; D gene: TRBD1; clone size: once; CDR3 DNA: TGTGCCAGCATCCGGGACAGGGGGCTTGGCGAGCAGTACTTC; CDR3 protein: CASIRDRGLGEQYF
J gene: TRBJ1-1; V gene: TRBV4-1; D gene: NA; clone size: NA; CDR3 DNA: TGCGCCAGCAGCCGCAGGGGTAGGGATACAGGGATGAACACTGAAGCTTTCTTT; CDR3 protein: CASSRRGRDTGMNTEAFF
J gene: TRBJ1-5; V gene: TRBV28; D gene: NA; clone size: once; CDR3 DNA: TGTGCCAGCAGGCAACCACAGAGCAATCAGCCCCAGCATTTT; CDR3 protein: CASRQPQSNQPQHF
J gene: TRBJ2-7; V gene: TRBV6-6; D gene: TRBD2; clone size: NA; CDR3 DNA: TGTGCCAGCAAAGGACTAGCGGGAGTAACCCACGAGCAGTACTTC; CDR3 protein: CASKGLAGVTHEQYF
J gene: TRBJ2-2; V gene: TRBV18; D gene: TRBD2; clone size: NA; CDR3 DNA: TGTGCCAGCTCACCATCGGCGGGAGGGCCTTCGAACACCGGGGAGCTGTTTTTT; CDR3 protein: CASSPSAGGPSNTGELFF
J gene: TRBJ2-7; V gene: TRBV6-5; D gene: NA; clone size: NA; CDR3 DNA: TGTGCCAGCAGTTATAGCCCTAGGGGGTACGAGCAGTACTTC; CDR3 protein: CASSYSPRGYEQYF
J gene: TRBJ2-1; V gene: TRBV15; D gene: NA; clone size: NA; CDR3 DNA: TGTGCCACCAGCAGAGATCAAAGCAGAGTTCAGGCCCGCTCCTACAATGAGCAGTTCTTC; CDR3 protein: CATSRDQSRVQARSYNEQFF
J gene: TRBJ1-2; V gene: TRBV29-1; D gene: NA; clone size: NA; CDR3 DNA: TGCAGCGCCTACGGACAGAACTATGGCTACACCTTC; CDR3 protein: CSAYGQNYGYTF
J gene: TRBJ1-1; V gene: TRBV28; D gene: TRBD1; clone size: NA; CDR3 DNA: TGTGCCAGCCCTCCGAGGACAGGCGGGGTTAGCCAGGACACTGAAGCTTTCTTT; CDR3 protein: CASPPRTGGVSQDTEAFF
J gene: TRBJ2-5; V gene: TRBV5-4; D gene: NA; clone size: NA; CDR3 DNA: TGTGCCAGCAGCCCCCAGGGAGGTGGAGAGACCCAGTACTTC; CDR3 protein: CASSPQGGGETQYF
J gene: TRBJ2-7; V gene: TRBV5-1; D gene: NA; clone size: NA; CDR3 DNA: TGCGCCAGCAGCCCGGTTCTCGGGACTGCGAGCTCCTACGAGCAGTACTTC; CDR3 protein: CASSPVLGTASSYEQYF
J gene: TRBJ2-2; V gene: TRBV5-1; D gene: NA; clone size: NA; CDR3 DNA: TGCGCCAGCAGCTTGGGGGACAAAAACACCGGGGAGCTGTTTTTT; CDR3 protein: CASSLGDKNTGELFF
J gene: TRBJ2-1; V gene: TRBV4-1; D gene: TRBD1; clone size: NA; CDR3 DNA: TGCGCCAGCAGCCCGGGACAGCGCTTAACGGGGTACAATGAGCAGTTCTTC; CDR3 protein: CASSPGQRLTGYNEQFF
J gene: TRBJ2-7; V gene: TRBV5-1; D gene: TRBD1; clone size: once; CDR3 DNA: TGCGCCAGCAGCTGGGGACAGGGCGATAGGTACGAGCAGTACTTC; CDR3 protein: CASSWGQGDRYEQYF
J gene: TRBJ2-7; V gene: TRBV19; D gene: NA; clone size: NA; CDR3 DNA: TGTGCCAGTAGTACGGACAGACCGTACGAGCAGTACTTC; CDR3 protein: CASSTDRPYEQYF
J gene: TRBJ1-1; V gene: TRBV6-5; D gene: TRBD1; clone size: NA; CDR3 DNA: TGTGCCAGCAGTTATGACAGGGGGAACACTGAAGCTTTCTTT; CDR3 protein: CASSYDRGNTEAFF